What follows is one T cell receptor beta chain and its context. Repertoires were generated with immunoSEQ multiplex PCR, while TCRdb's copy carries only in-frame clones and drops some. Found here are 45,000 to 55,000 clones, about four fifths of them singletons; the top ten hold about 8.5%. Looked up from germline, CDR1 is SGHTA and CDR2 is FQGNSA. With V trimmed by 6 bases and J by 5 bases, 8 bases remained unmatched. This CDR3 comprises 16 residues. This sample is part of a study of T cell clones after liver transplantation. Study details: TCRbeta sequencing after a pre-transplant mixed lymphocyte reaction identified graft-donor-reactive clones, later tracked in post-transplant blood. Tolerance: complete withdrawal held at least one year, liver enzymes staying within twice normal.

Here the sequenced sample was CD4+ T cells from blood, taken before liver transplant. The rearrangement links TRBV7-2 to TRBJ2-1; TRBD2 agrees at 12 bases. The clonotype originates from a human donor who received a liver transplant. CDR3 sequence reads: CASRRGLAGHDNEQFF. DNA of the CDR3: TGTGCCAGCAGACGAGGACTAGCGGGGCATGACAATGAGCAGTTCTTC.